Ten or more counts support the clone carrying this TCR beta chain. Its antigen is as yet unknown. Trimming shortened V by 6 bases and J by 7 bases, and 13 bases separated the two germline ends. Germline V gives CDR1 SNHLY, CDR2 FYNNEI. CDR3 length equals 13 residues. The data belong to a study of T cells in Graves' hyperthyroidism and ophthalmopathy. Study observations and caveats: From stable hyperthyroidism, ophthalmopathy was set apart by a 13 V-J model.

Hyperthyroidism patients were newly diagnosed, had disease duration under 2 months, and were aged 18 to 65 years. From more than 9.5 ml of fresh peripheral blood, PBMCs were isolated. Template material for amplifying TCR beta CDR3 regions consisted of RNA transcripts. A set of HTBI primers served as the primers for a first-round RT-PCR of the TCR CDR3. TCRdb passed the multiplex PCR reads through MiXCR, listing each CDR3 protein once. The sample shows some 460,000 distinct CDR3 sequences, about a sixth of them seen only once. The rearrangement links TRBV2 to TRBJ1-5, with no clear D. The receptor was derived from a woman in her late teens or twenties with Graves' hyperthyroidism. The sample consisted of blood. CDR3 amino acids: CASSGRLWQPQHF. Here the CDR3 DNA reads TGTGCCAGCAGCGGAAGGCTTTGGCAGCCCCAGCATTTT.